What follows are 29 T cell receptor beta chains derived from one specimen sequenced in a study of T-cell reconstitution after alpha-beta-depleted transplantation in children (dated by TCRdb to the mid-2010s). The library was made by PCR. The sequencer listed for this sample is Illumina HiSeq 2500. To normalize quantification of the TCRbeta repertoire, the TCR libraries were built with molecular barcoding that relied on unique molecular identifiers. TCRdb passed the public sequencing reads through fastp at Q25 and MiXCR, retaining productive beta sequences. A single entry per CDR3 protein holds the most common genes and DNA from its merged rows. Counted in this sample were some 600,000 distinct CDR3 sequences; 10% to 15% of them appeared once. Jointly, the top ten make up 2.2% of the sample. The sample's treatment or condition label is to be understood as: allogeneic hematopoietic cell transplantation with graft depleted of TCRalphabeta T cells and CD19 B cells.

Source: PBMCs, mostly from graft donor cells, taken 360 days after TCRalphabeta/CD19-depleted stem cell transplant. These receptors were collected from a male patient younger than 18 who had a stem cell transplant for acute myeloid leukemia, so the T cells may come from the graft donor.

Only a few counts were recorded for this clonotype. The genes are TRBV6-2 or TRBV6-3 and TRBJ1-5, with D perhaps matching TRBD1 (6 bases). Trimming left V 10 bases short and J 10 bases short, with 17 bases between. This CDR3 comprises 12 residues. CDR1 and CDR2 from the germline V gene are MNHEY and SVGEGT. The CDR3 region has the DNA TGTGCCATTTCGCAGGGGAGTATTCCCCAGCATTTT. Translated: CAISQGSIPQHF.

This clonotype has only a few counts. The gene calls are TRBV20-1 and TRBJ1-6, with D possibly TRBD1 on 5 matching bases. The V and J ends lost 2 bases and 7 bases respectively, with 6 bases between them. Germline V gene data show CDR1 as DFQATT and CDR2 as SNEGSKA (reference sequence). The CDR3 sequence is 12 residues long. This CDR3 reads CSARRGNSPLHF. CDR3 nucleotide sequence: TGCAGTGCTAGAAGGGGAAATTCACCCCTCCACTTT.

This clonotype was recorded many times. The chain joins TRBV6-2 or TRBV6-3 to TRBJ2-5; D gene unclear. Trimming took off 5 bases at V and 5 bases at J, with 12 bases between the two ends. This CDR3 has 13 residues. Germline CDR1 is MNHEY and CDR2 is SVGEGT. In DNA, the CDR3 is TGTGCCAGCAGTGAGGACCTTCCGGAGACCCAGTACTTC. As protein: CASSEDLPETQYF.

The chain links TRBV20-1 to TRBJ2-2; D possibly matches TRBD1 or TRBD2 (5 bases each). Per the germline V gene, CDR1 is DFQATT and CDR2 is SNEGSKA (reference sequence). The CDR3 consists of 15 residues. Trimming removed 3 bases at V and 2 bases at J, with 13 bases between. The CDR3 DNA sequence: TGCAGTGCTAGCCTGATGGGACCAAACACCGGGGAGCTGTTTTTT. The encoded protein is CSASLMGPNTGELFF.

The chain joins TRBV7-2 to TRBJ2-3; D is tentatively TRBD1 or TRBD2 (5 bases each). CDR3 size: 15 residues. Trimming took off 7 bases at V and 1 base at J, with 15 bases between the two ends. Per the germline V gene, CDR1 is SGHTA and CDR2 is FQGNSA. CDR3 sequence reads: CASTGTLGGTDTQYF. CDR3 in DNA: TGTGCCAGCACCGGGACCTTAGGGGGCACAGATACGCAGTATTTT.

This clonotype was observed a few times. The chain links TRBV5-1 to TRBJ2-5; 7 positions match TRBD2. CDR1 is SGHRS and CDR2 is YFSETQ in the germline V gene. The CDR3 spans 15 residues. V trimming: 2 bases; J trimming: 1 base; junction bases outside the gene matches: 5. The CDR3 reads CASSFLGGGQETQYF. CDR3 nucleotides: TGCGCCAGCAGCTTTTTGGGCGGGGGCCAAGAGACCCAGTACTTC.

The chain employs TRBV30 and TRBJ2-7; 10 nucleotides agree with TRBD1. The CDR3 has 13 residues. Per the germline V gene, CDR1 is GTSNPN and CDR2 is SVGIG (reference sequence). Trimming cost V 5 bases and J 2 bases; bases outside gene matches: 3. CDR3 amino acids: CAWRDRGTYEQYF. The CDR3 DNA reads TGTGCCTGGCGGGACAGGGGTACCTACGAGCAGTACTTC.

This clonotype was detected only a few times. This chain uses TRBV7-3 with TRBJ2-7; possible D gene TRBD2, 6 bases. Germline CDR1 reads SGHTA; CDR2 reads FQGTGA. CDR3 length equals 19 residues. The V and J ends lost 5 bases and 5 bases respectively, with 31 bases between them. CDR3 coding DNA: TGTGCCAGCAGCCCCTATGGCGGGTCGATTGCGGGACCCCCCGACGAGCAGTACTTC. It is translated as CASSPYGGSIAGPPDEQYF.

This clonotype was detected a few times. CDR3 nucleotide sequence: TGTGCCAGCAGCCAAGATAGGGGACTAGCGGTCGTTTCCTACGAGCAGTACTTC. Translating gives CASSQDRGLAVVSYEQYF. The V gene is TRBV4-2, the J gene TRBJ2-7; 11 bases are shared with TRBD2. Germline V gene sequence: CDR1 LGHNA, CDR2 YNFKEQ. The trim removed 0 bases at V and 1 base at J, leaving 8 bases unmatched. The CDR3 sequence is 18 residues long.

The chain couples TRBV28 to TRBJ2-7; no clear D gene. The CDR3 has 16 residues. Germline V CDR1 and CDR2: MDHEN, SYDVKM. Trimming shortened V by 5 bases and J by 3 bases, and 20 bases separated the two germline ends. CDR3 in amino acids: CASSPILDSNRYEQYF. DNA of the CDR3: TGTGCCAGCAGTCCAATTTTAGATAGTAACCGCTACGAGCAGTACTTC.

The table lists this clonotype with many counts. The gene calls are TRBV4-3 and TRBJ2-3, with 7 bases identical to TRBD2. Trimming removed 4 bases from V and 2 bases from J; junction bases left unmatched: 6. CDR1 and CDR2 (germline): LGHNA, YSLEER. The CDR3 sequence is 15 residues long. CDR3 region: CASSLRLAHTDTQYF. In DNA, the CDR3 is TGCGCCAGCAGCCTTCGACTAGCCCACACAGATACGCAGTATTTT.

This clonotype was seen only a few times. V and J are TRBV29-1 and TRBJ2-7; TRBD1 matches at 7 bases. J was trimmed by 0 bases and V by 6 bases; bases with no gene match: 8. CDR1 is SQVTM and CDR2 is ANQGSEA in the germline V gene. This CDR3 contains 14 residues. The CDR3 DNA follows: TGCAGCGTGAAAAGACAGGGAACCTCCTACGAGCAGTACTTC. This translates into CSVKRQGTSYEQYF.

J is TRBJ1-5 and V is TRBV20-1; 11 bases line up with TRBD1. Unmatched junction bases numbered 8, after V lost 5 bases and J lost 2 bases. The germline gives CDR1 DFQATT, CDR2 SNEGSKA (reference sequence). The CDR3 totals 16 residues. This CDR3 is CSASGTGGIGNQPQHF. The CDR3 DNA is TGCAGTGCTTCCGGGACAGGGGGAATCGGCAATCAGCCCCAGCATTTT.

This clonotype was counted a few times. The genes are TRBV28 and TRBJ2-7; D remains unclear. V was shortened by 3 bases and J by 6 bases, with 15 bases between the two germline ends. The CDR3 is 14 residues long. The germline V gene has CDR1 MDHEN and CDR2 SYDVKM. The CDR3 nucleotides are TGTGCCAGCAGTTTTGATGTTGAGCTGGGCGAGCAGTACTTC. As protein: CASSFDVELGEQYF.

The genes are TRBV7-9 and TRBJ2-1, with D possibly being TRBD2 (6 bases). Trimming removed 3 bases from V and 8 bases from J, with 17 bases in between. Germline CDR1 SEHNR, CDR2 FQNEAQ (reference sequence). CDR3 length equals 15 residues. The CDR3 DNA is TGTGCCAGCAGCTTCCAGGGAGGAGCCGGGGATGAGCAGTTCTTC. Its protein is CASSFQGGAGDEQFF.

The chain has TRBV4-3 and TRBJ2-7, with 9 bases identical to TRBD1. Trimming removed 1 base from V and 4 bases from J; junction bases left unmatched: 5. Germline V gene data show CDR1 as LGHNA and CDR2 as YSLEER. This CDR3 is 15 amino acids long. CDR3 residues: CASSQVGQGGYEQYF. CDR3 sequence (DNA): TGCGCCAGCAGCCAAGTGGGACAGGGAGGGTACGAGCAGTACTTC.

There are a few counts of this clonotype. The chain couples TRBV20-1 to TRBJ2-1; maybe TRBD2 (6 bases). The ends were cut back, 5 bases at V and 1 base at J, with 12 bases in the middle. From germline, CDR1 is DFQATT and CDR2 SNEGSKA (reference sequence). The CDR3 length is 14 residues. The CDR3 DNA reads TGCAGTGCTTTAGCGGAACCTTCCTACAATGAGCAGTTCTTC. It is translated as CSALAEPSYNEQFF.

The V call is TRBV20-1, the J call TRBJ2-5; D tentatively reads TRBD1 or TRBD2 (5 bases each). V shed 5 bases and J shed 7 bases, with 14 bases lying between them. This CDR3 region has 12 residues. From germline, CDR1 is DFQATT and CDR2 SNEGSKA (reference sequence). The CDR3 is CSASRGPSTQYF. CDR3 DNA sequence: TGCAGTGCTTCACGGGGACCGTCGACCCAGTACTTC.

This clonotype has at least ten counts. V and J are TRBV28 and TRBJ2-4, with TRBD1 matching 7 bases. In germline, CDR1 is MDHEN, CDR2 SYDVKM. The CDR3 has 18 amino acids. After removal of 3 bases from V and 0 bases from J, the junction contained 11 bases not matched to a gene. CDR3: CASSFSQGSWGAKNIQYF. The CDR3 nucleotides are TGTGCCAGCAGTTTCTCACAGGGGTCCTGGGGAGCCAAAAACATTCAGTACTTC.

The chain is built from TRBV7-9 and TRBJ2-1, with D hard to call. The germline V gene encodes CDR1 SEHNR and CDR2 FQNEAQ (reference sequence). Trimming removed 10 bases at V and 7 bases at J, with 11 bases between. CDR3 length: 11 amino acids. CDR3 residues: CATTLGNEQFF. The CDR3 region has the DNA TGTGCCACCACTCTCGGGAATGAGCAGTTCTTC.

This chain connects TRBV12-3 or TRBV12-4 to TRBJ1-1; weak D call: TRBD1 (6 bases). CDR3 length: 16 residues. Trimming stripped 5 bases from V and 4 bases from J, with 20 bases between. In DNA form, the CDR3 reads TGTGCCAGCAGTAATAAAAGGGGGGGCGCGGGCACTGAAGCTTTCTTT. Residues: CASSNKRGGAGTEAFF.

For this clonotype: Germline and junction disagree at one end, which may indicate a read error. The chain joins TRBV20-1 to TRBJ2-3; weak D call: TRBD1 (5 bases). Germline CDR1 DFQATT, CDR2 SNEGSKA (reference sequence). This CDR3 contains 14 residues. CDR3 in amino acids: CSATAVWSTDRQYF. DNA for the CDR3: TGCAGTGCCACGGCGGTCTGGTCGACAGATAGGCAGTATTTT.

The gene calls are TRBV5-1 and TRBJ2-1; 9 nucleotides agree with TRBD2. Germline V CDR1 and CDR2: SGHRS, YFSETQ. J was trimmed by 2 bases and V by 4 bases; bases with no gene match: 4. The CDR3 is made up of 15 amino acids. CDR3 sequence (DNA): TGCGCCAGCAGCAACGGGACTAGCCCCTACAATGAGCAGTTCTTC. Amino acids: CASSNGTSPYNEQFF. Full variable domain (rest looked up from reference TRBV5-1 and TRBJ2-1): KAGVTQTPRYLIKTRGQQVTLSCSPISGHRSVSWYQQTPGQGLQFLFEYFSETQRNKGNFPGRFSGRQFSNSRSEMNVSTLELGDSALYLCASSNGTSPYNEQFFGPGTRLTVL.

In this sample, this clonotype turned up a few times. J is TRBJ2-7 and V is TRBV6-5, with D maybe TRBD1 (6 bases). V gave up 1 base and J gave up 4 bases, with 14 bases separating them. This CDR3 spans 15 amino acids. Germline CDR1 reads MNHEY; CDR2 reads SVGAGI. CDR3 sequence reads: CASSYLTWTVYEQYF. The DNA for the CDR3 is TGTGCCAGCAGTTACTTAACCTGGACAGTTTACGAGCAGTACTTC.

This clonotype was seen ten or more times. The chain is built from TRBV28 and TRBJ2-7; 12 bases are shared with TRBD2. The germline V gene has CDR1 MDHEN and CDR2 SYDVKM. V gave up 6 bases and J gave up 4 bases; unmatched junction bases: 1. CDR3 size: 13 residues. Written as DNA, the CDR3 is TGTGCCAGCAGGACTAGCGGGAGATACGAGCAGTACTTC. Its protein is CASRTSGRYEQYF.

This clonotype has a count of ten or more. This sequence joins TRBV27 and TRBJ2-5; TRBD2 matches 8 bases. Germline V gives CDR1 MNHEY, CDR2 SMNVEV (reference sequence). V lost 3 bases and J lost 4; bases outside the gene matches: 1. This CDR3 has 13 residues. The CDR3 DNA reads TGTGCCAGCAGTTTCCGGGAGGGAGAGACCCAGTACTTC. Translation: CASSFREGETQYF.

CDR3 coding DNA: TGCAGCGTTGTTGGGACTAGCGGGAATGATGAGCAGTTCTTC. Its protein product is CSVVGTSGNDEQFF. The rearrangement joins TRBV29-1 to TRBJ2-1, with 13 positions matching TRBD2. The CDR3 contains 14 residues. V was pared by 4 bases and J by 8 bases, with 5 bases of the junction left unmatched. Per germline, CDR1 SQVTM and CDR2 ANQGSEA.

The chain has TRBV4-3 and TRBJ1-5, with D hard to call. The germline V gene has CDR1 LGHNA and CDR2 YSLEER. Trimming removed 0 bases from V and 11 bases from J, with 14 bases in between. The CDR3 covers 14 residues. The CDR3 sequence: CASSQDVMRRAQHF. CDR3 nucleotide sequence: TGCGCCAGCAGCCAAGATGTGATGCGTCGGGCCCAGCATTTT.

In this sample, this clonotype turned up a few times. The CDR3 DNA reads as TGCGCCAGCAGCTTTATGGACATCGGCTACACCTTC. Translation: CASSFMDIGYTF. The genes are TRBV5-1 and TRBJ1-2; a possible D gene is TRBD1 (5 bases). The CDR3 has 12 amino acids. Trimming cost V 2 bases and J 8 bases, with 10 bases left between them. Germline CDR1 reads SGHRS; CDR2 reads YFSETQ.